This entry features one T cell receptor (beta chain) sequence. The record originates from a study of blood T cell repertoires in COVID-19. As for the study in general: The United States, Italy and Spain supplied acute and convalescent COVID-19 samples. PBMCs, B-cell-depleted T cells, or T cells were the source of the cDNA or gDNA that made up the material.

V dropped 1 base and J dropped 9; count of bases not matched to a gene: 14. The CDR3 extends over 18 amino acids. Germline CDR1 MGHDK, CDR2 SYGVNS. Here immunoSEQ multiplex PCR was the method, and the copy in TCRdb shows in-frame clones only, minus some. The table lists 150,000 to 180,000 clones, about 80% of them singletons. Specimen: peripheral blood. The rearrangement joins TRBV25-1 to TRBJ1-6, with TRBD1 matching 8 bases. The receptor was derived from a woman in her sixties with acute or convalescent COVID-19. The CDR3, as DNA: TGTGCCAGCAGTGAATGGGGGACAGGTGGAAGCGACAGTTCACCCCTCCACTTT. Translation: CASSEWGTGGSDSSPLHF.